This T cell receptor (beta chain) derives from a study of technical replicates of blood from a few donors. Produced via immunoSEQ multiplex PCR; TCRdb's table is partial and in-frame only. The table includes about 75,000 clones, about 97% detected once. The CDR3 consists of 15 residues. The germline gives CDR1 MNHEY, CDR2 SVGAGI. Trimming cost V 0 bases and J 6 bases; bases outside gene matches: 5. Sequencing was performed on T cells isolated from PBMCs. This TCR was recovered from a human donor in good health. This chain connects TRBV6-5 to TRBJ2-1, with 7 bases lining up with TRBD1. The CDR3 nucleotides read TGTGCCAGCAGTTACTCGAACAGGGGCGGCAATGAGCAGTTCTTC. As protein: CASSYSNRGGNEQFF.